These T cell receptor beta chains were read from a single sample in a study of blood T cell repertoires in COVID-19. Clones were sequenced by immunoSEQ multiplex PCR, and TCRdb holds only the in-frame ones, with some missing. This sample has about 380,000 clones, with 81% found just once. Sequencing used peripheral blood. The receptors here all came from a human donor with acute or convalescent COVID-19. The donor label of this sample is uncertain. Each CDR3 is given with its conserved first and last residue. D genes are given only for firm matches. Only some rows state a clone size, as once, few, many or a class for expanded clones.

clone_size d_call j_call v_call cdr3_nt cdr3_aa
. . TRBJ1-1 TRBV10-1 TGCGCCAGCAGTGAGTCCCGGGGTTTGAACACTGAAGCTTTCTTT CASSESRGLNTEAFF
. . TRBJ1-1 TRBV19 TGTGCCAGTAGTATTACCGACAGGAACACTGAAGCTTTCTTT CASSITDRNTEAFF
. . TRBJ1-3 TRBV7-6 TGTGCCAGCAGCCCCGCGGGGCTTGGAGGAAACACCATATATTTT CASSPAGLGGNTIYF
. TRBD1 TRBJ1-5 TRBV6-5 TGTGCCAGCAGTCCAGGGGGCTCGAGTCAGCCCCAGCATTTT CASSPGGSSQPQHF
. . TRBJ2-7 TRBV15 TGTGCCACCAGCAGAGGAGGGCGCCACGAGCAGTACTTC CATSRGGRHEQYF
. . TRBJ2-1 TRBV7-2 TGTGCCAGCACGTCTCGAGGGAGAGGAGGCAGTGAGCAGTTCTTC CASTSRGRGGSEQFF
. . TRBJ1-1 TRBV6-5 TGTGCCAGCATCGACTTGGGGGGAGTTAACACTGAAGCTTTCTTT CASIDLGGVNTEAFF
. TRBD2 TRBJ2-5 TRBV11-3 TGTGCCAGCAGCAGGACTAGCGGGGGAGAAGAGACCCAGTACTTC CASSRTSGGEETQYF
. TRBD2 TRBJ2-5 TRBV5-1 TGCGCCAGCAGCTTGTCCACTAGCGAGGAGACCCAGTACTTC CASSLSTSEETQYF
. . TRBJ1-5 TRBV12-3/TRBV12-4 TGTGCCAGCAGCCACGGGACACATCAGCCCCAGCATTTT CASSHGTHQPQHF
. . TRBJ2-5 TRBV7-9 TGTGCCAGCAGCTTAAGCGGCAACCCCCCTCAAGAGACCCAGTACTTC CASSLSGNPPQETQYF
. . TRBJ1-1 TRBV12-3/TRBV12-4 TGTGCCAGCAGTTTAGGGGGCACAACTGAAGCTTTCTTT CASSLGGTTEAFF
once TRBD2 TRBJ2-3 TRBV27 TGTGCCAGCAGGACGATCAAATTAGCGGGGGACCCTAACACAGATACGCAGTATTTT CASRTIKLAGDPNTDTQYF
. . TRBJ1-2 TRBV4-2 TGTGCCAGCAGCCAAGGAAGCGGTAACTATGGCTACACCTTC CASSQGSGNYGYTF